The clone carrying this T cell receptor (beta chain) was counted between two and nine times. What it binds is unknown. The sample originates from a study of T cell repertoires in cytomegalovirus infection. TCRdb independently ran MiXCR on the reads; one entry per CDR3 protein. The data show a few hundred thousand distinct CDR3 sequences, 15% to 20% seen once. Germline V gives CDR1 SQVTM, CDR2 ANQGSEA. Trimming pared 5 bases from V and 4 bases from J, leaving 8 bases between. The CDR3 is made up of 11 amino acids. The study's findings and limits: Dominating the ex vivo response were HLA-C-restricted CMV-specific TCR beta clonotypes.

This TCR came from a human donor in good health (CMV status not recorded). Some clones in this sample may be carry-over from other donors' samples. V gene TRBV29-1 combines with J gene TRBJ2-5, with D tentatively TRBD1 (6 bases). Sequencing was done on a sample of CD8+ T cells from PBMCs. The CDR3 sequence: CSVWTAETQYF. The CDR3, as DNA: TGCAGCGTTTGGACAGCAGAGACCCAGTACTTC.